These 21 T cell receptor beta chains were all obtained from the same sample, sequenced in a study of blood T cell repertoires in COVID-19 (dated by TCRdb to 2020 to 2022). Libraries were made using the immunoSEQ multiplex PCR assay. TCRdb's version of the immuneACCESS table is confined to in-frame rearrangements and falls short of the full clone set. An unresolved V gene accounts for under half of the shortfall where checked; the remainder is of unknown origin. This sample has approximately 220,000 clones in its table, and over 75% of those were observed once. 3.5% of the sample is held by the ten biggest clonotypes. The sample comprised PBMCs or T cells enriched from blood (not recorded which). The source of these receptors is a woman aged 18-30 years in a cohort exposed to, infected with or recovered from COVID-19 (not recorded which).

The rearrangement uses TRBV5-4 and TRBJ2-3, with a tentative D call TRBD2 (5 bases). This CDR3 spans 14 amino acids. V lost 0 bases and J lost 2, with 7 bases in between. CDR1 and CDR2 from the germline V gene are SGHNT and YYREEE (reference sequence). CDR3 residues: CASSLAGITDTQYF. For the CDR3, the DNA is TGTGCCAGCAGCTTGGCGGGGATCACAGATACGCAGTATTTT.

V gene TRBV5-1 combines with J gene TRBJ1-1, with 7 bases matching TRBD1. The CDR3 loop spans 12 amino acids. Germline trimming cut 4 bases from V and 11 bases from J; bases unmatched to any gene: 8. CDR1 and CDR2 (germline): SGHRS, YFSETQ. DNA of the CDR3: TGCGCCAGCAGCCCCGGGACAGTGGACGCTTTCTTT. Protein: CASSPGTVDAFF.

CDR3 nucleotides: TGTGCCAGCAGCTTGGGTAGAGGGTCGGCCCAGCATTTT. It translates to CASSLGRGSAQHF. The rearrangement joins TRBV5-6 to TRBJ1-5; D is unclear. V lost 0 bases, J lost 11 bases, and 12 bases lay in between. This CDR3 contains 13 residues. In germline, CDR1 is SGHDT, CDR2 YYEEEE.

V usage is TRBV5-1 and J usage is TRBJ1-2; D gene ambiguous. The germline gives CDR1 SGHRS, CDR2 YFSETQ. The CDR3 has 15 amino acids. The V and J ends lost 2 bases and 5 bases respectively, with 16 bases between them. The CDR3 is CASSFDHTAGYGYTF. In nucleotides, the CDR3 is TGCGCCAGCAGCTTTGACCACACTGCGGGGTATGGCTACACCTTC.

This sequence joins TRBV5-6 and TRBJ1-3; D is possibly TRBD1 (5 bases). This CDR3 has 15 residues. Trimming removed 0 bases from V and 3 bases from J, with 10 bases in between. Germline CDR1 SGHDT, CDR2 YYEEEE. CDR3 region: CASSLATGDGNTIYF. The CDR3 DNA reads as TGTGCCAGCAGCTTGGCCACGGGGGATGGAAACACCATATATTTT.

This chain uses TRBV5-4 with TRBJ1-1; 8 positions agree with TRBD1. CDR3 length: 16 residues. J was trimmed by 1 base and V by 0 bases; bases with no gene match: 5. CDR1 and CDR2 (germline): SGHNT, YYREEE (reference sequence). CDR3 in amino acids: CASSLGRTGWNTEAFF. CDR3 sequence (DNA): TGTGCCAGCAGCTTGGGACGGACAGGGTGGAACACTGAAGCTTTCTTT.

The gene calls are TRBV9 and TRBJ2-5; possibly TRBD2 for D (6 bases). The CDR3 has 14 residues. Per germline, CDR1 SGDLS and CDR2 YYNGEE. V lost 0 bases, J lost 2 bases, and 8 bases lay in between. CDR3 nucleotides: TGTGCCAGCAGCGTAGGGGGGGTACAAGAGACCCAGTACTTC. Protein sequence: CASSVGGVQETQYF. The entire variable domain, with the rest obtained from reference TRBV9 and TRBJ2-5, is as follows: DSGVTQTPKHLITATGQRVTLRCSPRSGDLSVYWYQQSLDQGLQFLIQYYNGEERAKGNILERFSAQQFPDLHSELNLSSLELGDSALYFCASSVGGVQETQYFGPGTRLLVL.

J is TRBJ1-4 and V is TRBV9; 11 positions match TRBD1. The CDR3 has 16 residues. The ends lost 2 bases at V and 4 bases at J; junction bases unmatched: 4. CDR1 and CDR2 from the germline V gene are SGDLS and YYNGEE. The CDR3 DNA follows: TGTGCCAGCAGCGTCAGGACAGGGGGCCTTAATGAAAAACTGTTTTTT. Translating gives CASSVRTGGLNEKLFF.

V is TRBV5-1 and J is TRBJ2-6, with D tentatively TRBD2 (5 bases). With 0 bases removed from V and 3 bases from J, the gap between germline ends came to 10 bases. Germline V lookup: CDR1 SGHRS, CDR2 YFSETQ. This CDR3 region has 16 residues. CDR3 nucleotides: TGCGCCAGCAGCTTGGAAAGTCGGGGTGGGGCCAACGTCCTGACTTTC. It codes for CASSLESRGGANVLTF.

The chain carries TRBV5-4 and TRBJ1-6, with no clear D. The CDR3 sequence is 12 residues long. V dropped 3 bases and J dropped 10 bases, with 8 bases sitting between them. From germline, CDR1 is SGHNT and CDR2 YYREEE (reference sequence). The CDR3 sequence is CASSSAGSPLHF. In DNA, the CDR3 is TGTGCCAGCAGCTCCGCAGGATCACCCCTCCACTTT. The full variable domain, with the rest looked up from reference TRBV5-4 and TRBJ1-6, is ETGVTQSPTHLIKTRGQQVTLRCSSQSGHNTVSWYQQALGQGPQFIFQYYREEENGRGNFPPRFSGLQFPNYSSELNVNALELDDSALYLCASSSAGSPLHFGNGTRLTVT.

The V gene is TRBV10-3, the J gene TRBJ2-2, with D perhaps TRBD2 (6 bases). V was cut by 4 bases and J by 6 bases, with 24 bases left in between. This CDR3 region has 18 residues. Germline V CDR1 and CDR2: ENHRY, SYGVKD. The CDR3 reads CAISGDGGTRSFSGELFF. In nucleotides, the CDR3 is TGTGCCATCAGTGGGGACGGCGGGACCCGAAGTTTCTCCGGGGAGCTGTTTTTT.

The CDR3 spells CASSLRGPGTGAYEQYF. The CDR3 nucleotides read TGTGCCAGCAGTTTAAGAGGCCCCGGGACAGGGGCCTACGAGCAGTACTTC. The genes are TRBV27 and TRBJ2-7, with 10 bases aligning to TRBD1. J was trimmed by 2 bases and V by 2 bases; bases with no gene match: 9. CDR1 and CDR2 from the germline V gene are MNHEY and SMNVEV (reference sequence). This CDR3 comprises 17 residues.

J is TRBJ1-2 and V is TRBV19, with a tentative D call TRBD1 (6 bases). Germline-derived CDR1 and CDR2 are LNHDA and SQIVND (reference sequence). The CDR3 is 13 residues long. V lost 6 bases to trimming and J lost 6 bases, with 14 bases between them. DNA for the CDR3: TGTGCCAGTAGGCAAGGCCCAGGGGATGGCTACACCTTC. It translates to CASRQGPGDGYTF.

The V call is TRBV7-3, the J call TRBJ2-1, with TRBD1 matching over 7 bases. This CDR3 is 13 amino acids long. Trimming at V came to 5 bases and at J to 7 bases, leaving 5 bases not matched to a gene. The V gene's germline CDR1 is SGHTA and CDR2 FQGTGA. The CDR3 protein is CASSRDRENEQFF. Here the CDR3 DNA reads TGTGCCAGCAGCCGAGACAGGGAAAATGAGCAGTTCTTC.

The chain combines TRBV25-1 with TRBJ1-2, with D possibly being TRBD1 (5 bases). The CDR3 has 12 residues. CDR1 is MGHDK and CDR2 is SYGVNS in the germline V gene. The V end was cut by 8 bases, the J end by 6 bases, with 13 bases between. CDR3 nucleotide sequence: TGTGCCAGCGGACACTCTACCAATGGCTACACCTTC. Its protein is CASGHSTNGYTF.

This chain links TRBV28 with TRBJ1-5; no clear D gene. This CDR3 is 15 amino acids long. CDR1 is MDHEN, CDR2 SYDVKM, per germline. V was shortened by 6 bases and J by 4 bases, with 16 bases between the two germline ends. The CDR3 DNA reads TGTGCCAGCAGGGCTGGGGTTCGGGAAAATCAGCCCCAGCATTTT. Translating it yields CASRAGVRENQPQHF.

This clone was counted only a few times. This chain links TRBV2 with TRBJ2-5; D uncertain. The V and J ends lost 4 bases and 3 bases respectively, with 3 bases between them. CDR3 size: 11 residues. Germline V gene lookup returns CDR1 SNHLY and CDR2 FYNNEI. CDR3 sequence (DNA): TGTGCCAGCAGTGGAGAAGAGACCCAGTACTTC. The encoded protein is CASSGEETQYF.

This chain links TRBV7-9 with TRBJ1-3; no definite D call. V was pared by 6 bases and J by 0 bases, with 9 bases between. CDR3 length: 14 amino acids. Germline V CDR1 and CDR2: SEHNR, FQNEAQ (reference sequence). The CDR3 spells CASSPLNSGNTIYF. The CDR3 DNA follows: TGTGCCAGCAGTCCTCTTAACTCTGGAAACACCATATATTTT.

The V and J genes are TRBV28 and TRBJ1-5; 8 nucleotides align to TRBD1. Germline V CDR1 and CDR2: MDHEN, SYDVKM. V was pared by 6 bases and J by 6 bases, with 13 bases of the junction left unmatched. This CDR3 has 16 amino acids. The CDR3 protein is CASSKPRAGGGQPQHF. DNA for the CDR3: TGTGCCAGCAGCAAACCCAGGGCAGGGGGCGGTCAGCCCCAGCATTTT.

This chain joins TRBV19 and TRBJ2-7; 7 bases are shared with TRBD2. V trimming: 10 bases; J trimming: 0 bases; junction bases outside the gene matches: 9. This CDR3 spans 14 amino acids. CDR1 and CDR2 (germline): LNHDA, SQIVND (reference sequence). For the CDR3, the DNA is TGTGCCACTGCCGCTAGCGGAGTCTCCTACGAGCAGTACTTC. This translates into CATAASGVSYEQYF.

The chain links TRBV10-1 to TRBJ2-1; 7 positions agree with TRBD2. The CDR3 runs to 17 residues. The germline V gene encodes CDR1 WNHNN and CDR2 SYGVQD (reference sequence). Losses at the gene ends were 1 base for V and 2 bases for J; bases not matched to a gene: 8. In DNA form, the CDR3 reads TGCGCCAGCAGTGAGTTTGCGGGAGCTGGTGCCTACAATGAGCAGTTCTTC. Amino acids: CASSEFAGAGAYNEQFF.